The 20 T cell receptor beta chains listed next were all sequenced from one sample in a study of CD8 T cells in ankylosing spondylitis (dated by TCRdb to 2015 to 2018). Receptor libraries were prepared by 5' RACE. The sequencer was an Illumina HiSeq 2500. TCRdb trimmed public reads at Q25 via fastp, called clones via MiXCR and kept in-frame beta chains. Each CDR3 protein appears once, grouped with its most common genes and DNA. Within this sample are approximately 440,000 distinct CDR3 sequences, with roughly 17% of them counted one time only. Of the sample, approximately 0.93% is held by the ten largest clones. These TCRs are of unknown antigen specificity. What the study reported, not specific to this receptor: A TCR beta motif made up of about eight highly homologous amino acid variants appeared to be characteristic of blood from ankylosing spondylitis patients.

The sample comprised blood, either unsorted or a sorted T cell fraction (not recorded which). These TCRs come from a male donor with ankylosing spondylitis.

This chain joins TRBV2 and TRBJ2-1, with unresolved D. CDR1 SNHLY and CDR2 FYNNEI come from the germline V gene. V lost 4 bases and J 6 bases, leaving 16 bases between the germline ends. The CDR3 sequence is 15 residues long. The CDR3 loop is CASSVVGGSGNEQFF. For the CDR3, the DNA is TGTGCCAGCAGTGTAGTAGGCGGTTCTGGCAATGAGCAGTTCTTC.

This clonotype was observed at least ten times. The chain employs TRBV12-3 or TRBV12-4 and TRBJ2-7; the match to TRBD1 covers 8 bases. This CDR3 has 14 residues. V shed 5 bases, J shed 9 bases, and the junction held 12 bases outside the gene matches. CDR3 region: CASSPGVRGPGQYF. The CDR3 nucleotides read TGTGCCAGCAGTCCGGGGGTCAGGGGGCCGGGGCAGTACTTC.

Ten or more counts support this clonotype. The chain couples TRBV20-1 to TRBJ1-2, with D maybe TRBD1 (6 bases). Germline CDR1 is DFQATT and CDR2 is SNEGSKA (reference sequence). The CDR3 is made up of 13 amino acids. Trimming stripped 6 bases from V and 6 bases from J, with 17 bases between. The CDR3 DNA reads as TGCAGTGCAAGAAAGGGGGGAACGAATGGCTACACCTTC. It specifies CSARKGGTNGYTF.

This clonotype appeared a few times. The chain is built from TRBV7-2 and TRBJ2-1; D is undetermined. This CDR3 is built from 10 residues. From germline, CDR1 is SGHTA and CDR2 FQGNSA. V gave up 10 bases and J gave up 5 bases, with 6 bases separating them. The CDR3 loop reads CATGHNEQFF. The CDR3 nucleotides read TGTGCCACCGGCCACAATGAGCAGTTCTTC. Full variable domain (remainder filled in from reference TRBV7-2 and TRBJ2-1): GAGVSQSPSNKVTEKGKDVELRCDPISGHTALYWYRQSLGQGLEFLIYFQGNSAPDKSGLPSDRFSAERTGGSVSTLTIQRTQQEDSAVYLCATGHNEQFFGPGTRLTVL.

The CDR3 DNA is TGTGCCACCAGTGATCTGACAGGGTCGAGCTCCTACAATGAGCAGTTCTTC. This sequence encodes CATSDLTGSSSYNEQFF. This sequence joins TRBV24-1 and TRBJ2-1; 7 positions match TRBD1. The length of the CDR3 is 17 residues. J gave up 0 bases and V 3 bases, and 7 bases lay outside the gene matches. CDR1 is KGHDR, CDR2 SFDVKD, per germline.

The chain recombines TRBV5-6 with TRBJ1-4; TRBD1 might be the D (6 bases). The length of the CDR3 is 14 residues. Between the trimmed V and J ends, which lost 0 bases and 7 bases, there was a span of 10 bases. Germline V gene sequence: CDR1 SGHDT, CDR2 YYEEEE. The CDR3 sequence: CASSLGGHGEKLFF. CDR3 in DNA: TGTGCCAGCAGCTTGGGGGGGCACGGTGAAAAACTGTTTTTT.

V usage is TRBV28 and J usage is TRBJ2-5; 14 bases agree with TRBD2. Germline V gene sequence: CDR1 MDHEN, CDR2 SYDVKM. The junction had 5 bases not matched to a gene; V was cut back by 7 bases and J by 4 bases. CDR3 length: 15 amino acids. CDR3 sequence reads: CASTRLAGGAETQYF. CDR3 DNA sequence: TGTGCCAGCACCCGACTAGCGGGAGGGGCAGAGACCCAGTACTTC.

This clonotype was detected only a few times. J is TRBJ2-1 and V is TRBV7-9; D gene unclear. CDR1 is SEHNR and CDR2 is FQNEAQ in the germline V gene (reference sequence). Trimming cost V 2 bases and J 9 bases, with 11 bases left between them. The CDR3 consists of 13 residues. CDR3 protein: CASSLIEGGEQFF. As DNA, the CDR3 is TGTGCCAGCAGCTTAATCGAAGGCGGTGAGCAGTTCTTC.

The chain employs TRBV2 and TRBJ2-1, with D maybe TRBD2 (6 bases). The ends were cut back, 0 bases at V and 6 bases at J, with 9 bases in the middle. The CDR3 loop spans 14 amino acids. Germline loops: CDR1 SNHLY, CDR2 FYNNEI. This CDR3 reads CASSEARGINEQFF. The CDR3 nucleotides are TGTGCCAGCAGTGAAGCCCGGGGGATCAATGAGCAGTTCTTC.

The gene calls are TRBV6-1 and TRBJ2-7; weak D call: TRBD1 (6 bases). The CDR3 covers 15 residues. Germline-derived CDR1 and CDR2 are MNHNS and SASEGT. Trimming left V 6 bases short and J 1 base short, with 16 bases between. In DNA form, the CDR3 reads TGTGCCAGCAGACCCGACAGGCGATCGTCCTACGAGCAGTACTTC. Translation gives CASRPDRRSSYEQYF.

V usage is TRBV7-2 and J usage is TRBJ1-4, with D perhaps matching TRBD1 (5 bases). The CDR3 extends over 15 amino acids. The V gene lost 2 bases and the J gene lost 8 bases, with 15 bases spanning the gap. Germline V gene sequence: CDR1 SGHTA, CDR2 FQGNSA. CDR3 sequence reads: CASSLQSQGWEKLFF. Here the CDR3 DNA reads TGTGCCAGCAGCTTACAGTCCCAGGGTTGGGAAAAACTGTTTTTT. The variable domain in full, completed from reference TRBV7-2 and TRBJ1-4, reads GAGVSQSPSNKVTEKGKDVELRCDPISGHTALYWYRQSLGQGLEFLIYFQGNSAPDKSGLPSDRFSAERTGGSVSTLTIQRTQQEDSAVYLCASSLQSQGWEKLFFGSGTQLSVL.

The V and J genes are TRBV13 and TRBJ2-3; 7 bases are a match to TRBD2. Germline V gene lookup returns CDR1 PRHDT and CDR2 FYEKMQ (reference sequence). CDR3 length equals 15 residues. V lost 6 bases and J lost 0; bases outside the gene matches: 6. The CDR3 protein is CASRRLASSTDTQYF. CDR3 nucleotide sequence: TGTGCCAGCAGAAGACTAGCCAGTAGCACAGATACGCAGTATTTT.

This rearrangement joins TRBV29-1 to TRBJ1-3, with D possibly matching TRBD1 (6 bases). The CDR3 loop spans 16 amino acids. Trimming left V 4 bases short and J 0 bases short, with 16 bases between. In germline, CDR1 is SQVTM, CDR2 ANQGSEA. CDR3 loop: CSVVARGANSGNTIYF. The CDR3 DNA reads as TGCAGCGTTGTAGCTCGGGGGGCCAACTCTGGAAACACCATATATTTT.

The J gene is TRBJ1-1, the V gene TRBV10-3; no definite D call. The V and J ends lost 3 bases and 4 bases respectively, with 12 bases between them. Germline V CDR1 and CDR2: ENHRY, SYGVKD. There are 14 residues in the CDR3. The CDR3 loop reads CAISEGSGVTEAFF. CDR3 DNA sequence: TGTGCCATCAGTGAAGGTTCTGGGGTCACTGAAGCTTTCTTT.

V is TRBV6-2 or TRBV6-3 and J is TRBJ2-5; 7 nucleotides align to TRBD1. The CDR3 length is 14 residues. Trimming at V came to 2 bases and at J to 4 bases, leaving 4 bases not matched to a gene. Germline CDR1 and CDR2: MNHEY and SVGEGT. The CDR3 DNA reads TGTGCCAGCAGTTACCCACAGGGGAGAGAGACCCAGTACTTC. Its protein is CASSYPQGRETQYF.

The rearrangement links TRBV7-6 to TRBJ2-2; 10 bases are shared with TRBD1. The V and J ends lost 6 bases and 4 bases, in that order; junction bases with no gene match: 5. CDR1 and CDR2 from the germline V gene are SGHVS and FNYEAQ. The CDR3 runs to 15 residues. CDR3 DNA: TGTGCCAGCAGTTCCGGGACAGGGGTCACCGGGGAGCTGTTTTTT. This codes for CASSSGTGVTGELFF.

This clonotype was seen a few times. This rearrangement joins TRBV19 to TRBJ2-1; maybe TRBD2 (6 bases). Per germline, CDR1 LNHDA and CDR2 SQIVND (reference sequence). The CDR3 extends over 14 amino acids. Trimming took off 8 bases at V and 7 bases at J, with 18 bases between the two ends. CDR3 nucleotide sequence: TGTGCCAGTGGAGACCTGACGGGGGTTAATGAGCAGTTCTTC. It codes for CASGDLTGVNEQFF.

V is TRBV12-3 or TRBV12-4 and J is TRBJ1-1; 9 positions agree with TRBD1. The CDR3 contains 16 residues. The trim removed 6 bases at V and 5 bases at J, leaving 13 bases unmatched. The CDR3 spells CASSSVLGQGRTEAFF. As DNA, the CDR3 is TGTGCCAGCAGCTCAGTCCTGGGACAGGGACGGACTGAAGCTTTCTTT.

The table lists this clonotype with many counts. The chain couples TRBV12-3 or TRBV12-4 to TRBJ1-5; possible D gene TRBD1, 5 bases. The CDR3 consists of 15 residues. V lost 7 bases, J lost 1 base, and 14 bases lay in between. CDR3 loop: CASNKNEGSNQPQHF. The CDR3 DNA sequence: TGTGCCAGCAACAAAAATGAGGGGAGCAATCAGCCCCAGCATTTT.

This clonotype appeared many times. This chain connects TRBV10-3 to TRBJ2-1, with 7 bases matching TRBD1. Per the germline V gene, CDR1 is ENHRY and CDR2 is SYGVKD. The trim removed 10 bases at V and 6 bases at J, leaving 15 bases unmatched. The CDR3 has 15 residues. DNA for the CDR3: TGTGCCAGTCAAACCGGGACAGCGGCTGTCAATGAGCAGTTCTTC. Amino acids: CASQTGTAAVNEQFF.